The present T cell receptor (beta chain) was sequenced within a study of CD8 T cells in Susac syndrome. The overall study: Patients with Susac syndrome, at blood draw, were therapy-naive, on corticosteroids, or on intravenous immunoglobulin alone.

Reverse transcription of roughly 0.5 to 1 ug RNA used random hexamers. The immunoSEQ assay covered 54 Vbeta and 13 Jbeta segments for CDR3. From the immunoSEQ multiplex PCR reads, TCRdb called clonotypes with MiXCR, one entry per CDR3 protein. The sample records around 200,000 distinct CDR3 sequences, just under 95% being singletons. Sequencing of TCR beta drew on CD8+ and CD4+ T cells from blood. Negative isolation was applied to CD8+ and CD4+ T cells, and FACS enrichment was applied to TEMRA cells. The receptor comes from a human donor with Susac syndrome. Material: CD8+ T cells from PBMCs.

As DNA, the CDR3 is TGTGCCAGCAGAAATTACCCCGGGACCCAGTACTTC. Its translation is CASRNYPGTQYF. The chain is built from TRBV11-2 and TRBJ2-5, with D unresolved. Germline CDR1 SGHAT, CDR2 FQNNGV. V was shortened by 6 bases and J by 7 bases, with 12 bases between the two germline ends. This CDR3 comprises 12 residues.